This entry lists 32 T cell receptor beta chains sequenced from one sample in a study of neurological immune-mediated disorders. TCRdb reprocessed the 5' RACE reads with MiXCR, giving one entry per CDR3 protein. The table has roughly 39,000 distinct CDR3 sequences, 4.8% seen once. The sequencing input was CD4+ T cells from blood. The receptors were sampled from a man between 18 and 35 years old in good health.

CDR3 residues: CASSDPGTSGENVLTF. The CDR3 DNA reads as TGTGCCAGCAGCGATCCGGGGACCTCTGGGGAAAACGTCCTGACTTTC. This chain connects TRBV25-1 to TRBJ2-6; D assignment may be TRBD1 or TRBD2 (5 bases each). Germline loops: CDR1 MGHDK, CDR2 SYGVNS. V lost 6 bases and J lost 10, with 22 bases in between. The CDR3 consists of 16 residues.

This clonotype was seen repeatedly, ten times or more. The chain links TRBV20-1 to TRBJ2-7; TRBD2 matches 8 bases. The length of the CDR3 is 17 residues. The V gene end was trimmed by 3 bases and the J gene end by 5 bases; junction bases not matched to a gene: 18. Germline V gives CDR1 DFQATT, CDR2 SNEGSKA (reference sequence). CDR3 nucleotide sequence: TGCAGTGCTAGGGTCCCCGCGCGGCGGGGGGCCGCCCACGAGCAGTACTTC. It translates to CSARVPARRGAAHEQYF.

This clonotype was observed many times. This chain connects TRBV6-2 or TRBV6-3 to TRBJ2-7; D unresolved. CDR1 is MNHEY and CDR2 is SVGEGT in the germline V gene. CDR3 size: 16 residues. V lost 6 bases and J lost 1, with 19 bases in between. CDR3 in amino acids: CASSPIIGLGSYEQYF. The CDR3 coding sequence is TGTGCCAGCAGCCCGATAATAGGGCTTGGATCCTACGAGCAGTACTTC.

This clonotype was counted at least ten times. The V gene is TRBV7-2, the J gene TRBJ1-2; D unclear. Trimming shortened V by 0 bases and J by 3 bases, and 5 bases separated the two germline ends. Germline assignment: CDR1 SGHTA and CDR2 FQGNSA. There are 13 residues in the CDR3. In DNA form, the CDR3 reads TGTGCCAGCAGCTTAGCCCAGGACTATGGCTACACCTTC. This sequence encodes CASSLAQDYGYTF.

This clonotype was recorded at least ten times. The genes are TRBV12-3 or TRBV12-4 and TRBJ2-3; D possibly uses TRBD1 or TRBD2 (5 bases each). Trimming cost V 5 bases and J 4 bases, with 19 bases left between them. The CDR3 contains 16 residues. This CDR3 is CASSRFTGRDADTQYF. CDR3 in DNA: TGTGCCAGCAGTCGTTTTACGGGACGGGACGCAGATACGCAGTATTTT.

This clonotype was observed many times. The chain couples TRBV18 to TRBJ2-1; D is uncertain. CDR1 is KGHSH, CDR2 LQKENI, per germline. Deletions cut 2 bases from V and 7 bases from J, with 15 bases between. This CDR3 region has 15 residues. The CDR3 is CASSPTQTRRNEQFF. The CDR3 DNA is TGTGCCAGCTCACCAACCCAGACCCGTCGGAATGAGCAGTTCTTC. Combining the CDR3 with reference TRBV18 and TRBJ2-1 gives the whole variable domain NAGVMQNPRHLVRRRGQEARLRCSPMKGHSHVYWYRQLPEEGLKFMVYLQKENIIDESGMPKERFSAEFPKEGPSILRIQQVVRGDSAAYFCASSPTQTRRNEQFFGPGTRLTVL.

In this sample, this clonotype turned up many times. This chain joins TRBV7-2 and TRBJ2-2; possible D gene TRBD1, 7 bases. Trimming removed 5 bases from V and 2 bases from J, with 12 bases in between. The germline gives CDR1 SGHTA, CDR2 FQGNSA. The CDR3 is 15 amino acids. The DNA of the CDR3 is TGTGCCAGCAGCGAGGGGGCGGGAAACACCGGGGAGCTGTTTTTT. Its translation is CASSEGAGNTGELFF.

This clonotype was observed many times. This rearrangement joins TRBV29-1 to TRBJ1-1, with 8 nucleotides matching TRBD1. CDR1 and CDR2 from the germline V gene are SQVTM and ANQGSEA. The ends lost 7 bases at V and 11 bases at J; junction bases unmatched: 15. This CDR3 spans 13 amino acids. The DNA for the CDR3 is TGCAGCGGGGAGGACAGGGAGACCGTGCGGGCTTTCTTT. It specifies CSGEDRETVRAFF. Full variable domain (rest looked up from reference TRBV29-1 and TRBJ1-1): SAVISQKPSRDICQRGTSLTIQCQVDSQVTMMFWYRQQPGQSLTLIATANQGSEATYESGFVIDKFPISRPNLTFSTLTVSNMSPEDSSIYLCSGEDRETVRAFFGQGTRLTVV.

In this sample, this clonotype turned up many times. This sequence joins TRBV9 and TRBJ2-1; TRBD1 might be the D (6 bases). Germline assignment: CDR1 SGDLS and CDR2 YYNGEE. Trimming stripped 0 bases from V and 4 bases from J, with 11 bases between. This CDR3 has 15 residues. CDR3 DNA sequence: TGTGCCAGCAGCGTAGGGACAGCTAGTTACAATGAGCAGTTCTTC. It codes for CASSVGTASYNEQFF.

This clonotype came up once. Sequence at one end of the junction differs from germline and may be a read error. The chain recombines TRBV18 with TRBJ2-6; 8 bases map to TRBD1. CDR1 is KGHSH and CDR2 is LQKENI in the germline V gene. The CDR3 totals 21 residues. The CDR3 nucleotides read TGTGCCAACTCACCATTCATGCCCGCAGGGGGCCGAAACTCTGGGGCCAACGTCCTGACTTTC. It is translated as CANSPFMPAGGRNSGANVLTF.

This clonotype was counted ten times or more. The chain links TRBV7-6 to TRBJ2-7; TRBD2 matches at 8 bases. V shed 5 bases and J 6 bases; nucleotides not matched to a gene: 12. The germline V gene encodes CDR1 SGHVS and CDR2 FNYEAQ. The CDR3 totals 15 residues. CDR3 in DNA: TGTGCCAGCAGCCCAGAGGGACTAGTGTTCGCCGAGCAGTACTTC. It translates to CASSPEGLVFAEQYF.

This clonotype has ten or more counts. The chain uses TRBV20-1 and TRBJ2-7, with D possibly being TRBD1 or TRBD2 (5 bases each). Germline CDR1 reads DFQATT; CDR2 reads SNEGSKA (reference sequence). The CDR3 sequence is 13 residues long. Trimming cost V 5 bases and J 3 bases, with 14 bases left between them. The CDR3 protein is CSAYRDPRYEQYF. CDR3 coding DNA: TGCAGTGCTTATCGGGACCCTCGCTACGAGCAGTACTTC.

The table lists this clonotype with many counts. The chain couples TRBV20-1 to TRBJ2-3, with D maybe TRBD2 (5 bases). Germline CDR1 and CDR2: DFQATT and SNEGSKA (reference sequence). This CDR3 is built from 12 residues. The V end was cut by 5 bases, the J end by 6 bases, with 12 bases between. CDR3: CSAPRGVDTQYF. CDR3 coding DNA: TGCAGTGCTCCCCGGGGTGTCGATACGCAGTATTTT.

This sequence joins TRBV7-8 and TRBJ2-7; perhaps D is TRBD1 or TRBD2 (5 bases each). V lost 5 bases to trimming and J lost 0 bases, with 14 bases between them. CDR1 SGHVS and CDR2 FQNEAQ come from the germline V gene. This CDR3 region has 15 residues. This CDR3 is CASSPREGRSYEQYF. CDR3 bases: TGTGCCAGCAGCCCCCGCGAGGGACGCTCCTACGAGCAGTACTTC.

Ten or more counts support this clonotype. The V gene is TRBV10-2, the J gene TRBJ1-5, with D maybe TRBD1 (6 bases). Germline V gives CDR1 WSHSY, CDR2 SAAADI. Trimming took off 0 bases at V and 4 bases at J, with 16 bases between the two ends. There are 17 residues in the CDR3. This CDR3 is CASSESNWGAQNQPQHF. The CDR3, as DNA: TGCGCCAGCAGTGAGTCGAATTGGGGGGCTCAAAATCAGCCCCAGCATTTT.

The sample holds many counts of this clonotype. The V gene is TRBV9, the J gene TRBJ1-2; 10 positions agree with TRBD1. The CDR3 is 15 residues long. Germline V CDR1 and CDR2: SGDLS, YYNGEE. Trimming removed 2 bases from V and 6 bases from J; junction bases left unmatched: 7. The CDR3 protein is CASSVRTGGVNGYTF. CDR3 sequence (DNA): TGTGCCAGCAGCGTTCGGACAGGGGGTGTTAATGGCTACACCTTC.

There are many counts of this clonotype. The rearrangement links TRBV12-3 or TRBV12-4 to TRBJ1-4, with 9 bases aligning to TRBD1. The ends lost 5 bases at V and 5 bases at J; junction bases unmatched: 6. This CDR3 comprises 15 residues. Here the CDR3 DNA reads TGTGCCAGCAGTCCTGGGACAGGGAGGAATGAAAAACTGTTTTTT. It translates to CASSPGTGRNEKLFF.

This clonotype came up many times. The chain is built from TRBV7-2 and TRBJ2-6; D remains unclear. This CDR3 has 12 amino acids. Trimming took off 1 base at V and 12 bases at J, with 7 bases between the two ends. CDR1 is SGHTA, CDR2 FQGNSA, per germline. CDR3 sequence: CASSLDIPVLTF. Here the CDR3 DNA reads TGTGCCAGCAGCTTAGACATCCCCGTCCTGACTTTC.

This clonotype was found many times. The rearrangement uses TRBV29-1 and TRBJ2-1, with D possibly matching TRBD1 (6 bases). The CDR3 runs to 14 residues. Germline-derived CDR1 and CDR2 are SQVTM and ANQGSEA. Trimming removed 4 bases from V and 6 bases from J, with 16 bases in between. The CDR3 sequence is CSVARDIPPNEQFF. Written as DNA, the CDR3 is TGCAGCGTTGCCCGGGACATACCCCCCAATGAGCAGTTCTTC.

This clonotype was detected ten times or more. CDR3 coding DNA: TGTGCCAGCAGAGTGGACAGGGGCGTTAGCTCCTATAATTCACCCCTCCACTTT. It codes for CASRVDRGVSSYNSPLHF. This chain uses TRBV6-5 with TRBJ1-6, with 9 bases lining up with TRBD1. V was pared by 6 bases and J by 0 bases, with 9 bases of the junction left unmatched. The CDR3 totals 18 residues. Germline V gene sequence: CDR1 MNHEY, CDR2 SVGAGI.

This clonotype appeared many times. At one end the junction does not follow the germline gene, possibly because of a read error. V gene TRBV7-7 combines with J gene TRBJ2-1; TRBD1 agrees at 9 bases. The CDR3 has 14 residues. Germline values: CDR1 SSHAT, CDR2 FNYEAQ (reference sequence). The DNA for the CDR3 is TGTGCTAGCAGCTGGGGGACAGGGAACAATGAGCAGTTCTTC. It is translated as CASSWGTGNNEQFF.

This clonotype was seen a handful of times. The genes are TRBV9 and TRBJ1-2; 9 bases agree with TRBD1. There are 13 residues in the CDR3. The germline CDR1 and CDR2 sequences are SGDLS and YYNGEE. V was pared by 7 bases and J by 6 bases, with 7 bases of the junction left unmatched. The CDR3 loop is CASGGQGSDGYTF. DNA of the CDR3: TGTGCCAGCGGGGGACAGGGCTCGGATGGCTACACCTTC.

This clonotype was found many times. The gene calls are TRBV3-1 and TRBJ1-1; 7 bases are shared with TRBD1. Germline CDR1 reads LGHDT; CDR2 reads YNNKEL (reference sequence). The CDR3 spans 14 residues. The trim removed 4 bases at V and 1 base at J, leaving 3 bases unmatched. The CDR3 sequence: CASSPRDRNTEAFF. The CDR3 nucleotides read TGTGCCAGCAGCCCCCGGGACAGGAACACTGAAGCTTTCTTT.

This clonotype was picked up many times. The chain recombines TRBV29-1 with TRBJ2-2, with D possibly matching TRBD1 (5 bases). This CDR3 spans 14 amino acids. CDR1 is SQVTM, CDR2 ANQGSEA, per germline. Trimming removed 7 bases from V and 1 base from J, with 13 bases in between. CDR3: CSAMGQVNTGELFF. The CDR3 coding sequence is TGCAGCGCCATGGGGCAGGTGAACACCGGGGAGCTGTTTTTT.

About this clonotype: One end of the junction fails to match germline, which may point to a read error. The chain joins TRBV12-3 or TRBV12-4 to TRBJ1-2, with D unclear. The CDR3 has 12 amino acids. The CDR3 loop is CVSSSANYGYTF. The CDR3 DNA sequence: TGTGTCAGCAGCTCAGCTAACTATGGCTACACCTTC.

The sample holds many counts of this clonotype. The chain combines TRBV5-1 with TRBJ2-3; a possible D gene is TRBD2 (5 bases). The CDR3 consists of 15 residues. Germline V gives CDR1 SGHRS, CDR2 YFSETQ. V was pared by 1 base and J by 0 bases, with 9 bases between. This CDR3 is CASSLRLTSTDTQYF. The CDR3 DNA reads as TGCGCCAGCAGCTTGCGACTAACTAGCACAGATACGCAGTATTTT.

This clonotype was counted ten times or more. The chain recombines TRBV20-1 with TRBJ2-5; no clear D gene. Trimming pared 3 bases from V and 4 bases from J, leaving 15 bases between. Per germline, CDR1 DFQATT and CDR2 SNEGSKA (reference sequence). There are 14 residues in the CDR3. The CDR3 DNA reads TGCAGTGCTAGGTCCGTCTCAGCTTCAGAGACCCAGTACTTC. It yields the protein CSARSVSASETQYF.

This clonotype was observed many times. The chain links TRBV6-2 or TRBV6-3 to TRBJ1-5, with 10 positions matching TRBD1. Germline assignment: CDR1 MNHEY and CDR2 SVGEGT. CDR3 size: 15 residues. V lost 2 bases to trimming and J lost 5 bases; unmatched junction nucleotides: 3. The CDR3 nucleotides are TGTGCCAGCAGTTACCAGGGGACAGGGGATCAGCCCCAGCATTTT. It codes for CASSYQGTGDQPQHF.

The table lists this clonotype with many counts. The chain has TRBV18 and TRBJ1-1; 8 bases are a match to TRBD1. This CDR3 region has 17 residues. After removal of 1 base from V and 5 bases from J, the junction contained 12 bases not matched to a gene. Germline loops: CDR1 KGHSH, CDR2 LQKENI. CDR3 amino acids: CASSPLVITTGETEAFF. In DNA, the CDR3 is TGTGCCAGCTCACCACTTGTTATTACGACAGGGGAGACTGAAGCTTTCTTT.

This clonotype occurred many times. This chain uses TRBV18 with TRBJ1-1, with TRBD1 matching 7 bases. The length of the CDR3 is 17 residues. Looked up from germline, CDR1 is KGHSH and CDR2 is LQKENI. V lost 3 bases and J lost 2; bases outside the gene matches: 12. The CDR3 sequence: CASSPNPQTGYNTEAFF. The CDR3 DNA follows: TGTGCCAGCTCACCCAACCCCCAGACAGGGTACAACACTGAAGCTTTCTTT.

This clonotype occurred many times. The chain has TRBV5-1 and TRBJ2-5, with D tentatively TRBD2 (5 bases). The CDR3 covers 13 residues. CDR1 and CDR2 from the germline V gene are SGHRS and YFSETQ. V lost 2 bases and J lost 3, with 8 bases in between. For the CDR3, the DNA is TGCGCCAGCAGCTTTCTGCGGGAAGAGACCCAGTACTTC. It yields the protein CASSFLREETQYF.

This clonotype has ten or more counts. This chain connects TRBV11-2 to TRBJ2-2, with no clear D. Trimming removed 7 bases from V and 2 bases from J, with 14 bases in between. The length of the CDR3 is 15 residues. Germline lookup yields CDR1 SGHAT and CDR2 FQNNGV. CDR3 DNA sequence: TGTGCCAGCACCTGGCAAGGTCTAAACACCGGGGAGCTGTTTTTT. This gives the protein CASTWQGLNTGELFF.